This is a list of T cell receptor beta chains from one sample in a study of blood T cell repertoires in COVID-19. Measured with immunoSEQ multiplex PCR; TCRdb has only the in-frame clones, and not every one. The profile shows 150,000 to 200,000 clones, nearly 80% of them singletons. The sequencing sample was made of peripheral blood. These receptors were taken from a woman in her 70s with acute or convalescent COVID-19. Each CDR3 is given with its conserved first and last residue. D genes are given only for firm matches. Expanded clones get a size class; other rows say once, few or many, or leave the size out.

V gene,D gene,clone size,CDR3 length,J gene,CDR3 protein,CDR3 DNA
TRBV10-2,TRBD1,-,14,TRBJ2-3,CASRSGGSADTQYF,TGCGCCAGCCGGTCAGGGGGCAGCGCAGATACGCAGTATTTT
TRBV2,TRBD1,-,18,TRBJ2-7,CASRALNPRQGTSNEQYF,TGTGCCAGCAGGGCCCTCAACCCAAGACAGGGAACGTCTAACGAGCAGTACTTC
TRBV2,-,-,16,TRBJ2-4,CASSERLRASKNIQYF,TGTGCCAGCAGTGAAAGACTGAGGGCCTCCAAAAACATTCAGTACTTC
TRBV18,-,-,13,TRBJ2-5,CASSPRHSETQYF,TGTGCCAGCTCACCAAGGCACAGCGAGACCCAGTACTTC
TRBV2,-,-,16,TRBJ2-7,CASSEGWRRGSYEQYF,TGTGCCAGCAGTGAAGGATGGCGGAGGGGCTCCTACGAGCAGTACTTC
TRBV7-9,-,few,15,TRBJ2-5,CASSFLRTPQETQYF,TGTGCCAGCAGCTTTTTGCGTACCCCACAAGAGACCCAGTACTTC
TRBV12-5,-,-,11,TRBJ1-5,CASGLNQPQHF,TGTGCTAGTGGCCTAAATCAGCCCCAGCATTTT
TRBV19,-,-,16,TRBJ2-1,CASSIGETGSYNEQFF,TGTGCCAGTAGTATAGGTGAGACGGGCTCCTACAATGAGCAGTTCTTC
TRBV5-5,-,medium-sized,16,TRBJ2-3,CASSLSQPRDTDTQYF,TGTGCCAGCAGCTTAAGTCAGCCCAGGGACACAGATACGCAGTATTTT
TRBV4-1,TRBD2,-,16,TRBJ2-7,CASSQGFSGFIYEQYF,TGCGCCAGCAGCCAAGGTTTTAGCGGGTTCATATACGAGCAGTACTTC
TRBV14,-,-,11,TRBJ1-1,CASSSSHRAFF,TGTGCCAGCAGCTCGTCCCATCGGGCTTTCTTT
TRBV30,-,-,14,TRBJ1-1,CAWSVSQGSTEAFF,TGTGCCTGGAGTGTTAGCCAGGGAAGTACTGAAGCTTTCTTT
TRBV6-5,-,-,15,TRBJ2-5,CASSPGTSVQETQYF,TGTGCCAGCAGTCCCGGGACTTCAGTTCAAGAGACCCAGTACTTC
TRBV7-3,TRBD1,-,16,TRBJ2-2,CASNGQGPGSAGELFF,TGTGCCAGCAACGGACAGGGGCCGGGCTCTGCGGGGGAGCTGTTTTTT
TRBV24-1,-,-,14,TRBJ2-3,CATSEQGFTDTQYF,TGTGCCACCAGTGAACAGGGTTTCACAGATACGCAGTATTTT
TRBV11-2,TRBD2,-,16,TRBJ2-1,CASSSREGSSYNEQFF,TGTGCCAGCAGCTCCCGGGAGGGTAGCTCCTACAATGAGCAGTTCTTC
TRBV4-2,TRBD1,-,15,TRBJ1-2,CASSQDPRGNYGYTF,TGTGCCAGCAGCCAAGATCCCAGGGGGAACTATGGCTACACCTTC
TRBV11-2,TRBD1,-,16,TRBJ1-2,CASSLDRDRVGYGYTF,TGTGCCAGCAGCTTGGACCGGGACAGGGTAGGCTATGGCTACACCTTC
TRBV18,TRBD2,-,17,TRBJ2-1,CASSPSLAGGTYNEQFF,TGTGCCAGCTCACCTTCGCTAGCGGGAGGTACCTACAATGAGCAGTTCTTC
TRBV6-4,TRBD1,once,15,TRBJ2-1,CASSLDRGRGNEQFF,TGTGCCAGCAGTCTCGACAGGGGGAGAGGCAATGAGCAGTTCTTC
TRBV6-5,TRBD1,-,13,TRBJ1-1,CASSVDRVAEAFF,TGTGCCAGCAGCGTCGACAGGGTCGCTGAAGCTTTCTTT
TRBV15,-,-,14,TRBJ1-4,CATSRANFNEKLFF,TGTGCCACCAGCAGAGCCAACTTTAATGAAAAACTGTTTTTT
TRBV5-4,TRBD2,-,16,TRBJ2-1,CASSLDGTSGYNEQFF,TGTGCCAGCAGCTTGGACGGGACTAGCGGTTACAATGAGCAGTTCTTC
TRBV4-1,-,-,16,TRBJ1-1,CASSQARSAGGFEAFF,TGCGCCAGCAGCCAAGCACGTTCCGCCGGAGGATTTGAAGCTTTCTTT
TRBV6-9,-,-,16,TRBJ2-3,CASSYPPPRCTDTQYF,TGTGCCAGCAGTTATCCCCCTCCTCGTTGCACAGATACGCAGTATTTT
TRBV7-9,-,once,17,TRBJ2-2,CASSFNQGQQGTGELFF,TGTGCCAGCAGCTTTAACCAAGGACAGCAAGGCACCGGGGAGCTGTTTTTT
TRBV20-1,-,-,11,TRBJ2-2,CSASLTGELFF,TGCAGTGCTAGCTTAACCGGGGAGCTGTTTTTT
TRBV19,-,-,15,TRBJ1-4,CASTAPEKGDEKLFF,TGTGCCAGTACCGCGCCAGAGAAAGGGGATGAAAAACTGTTTTTT
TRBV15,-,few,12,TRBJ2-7,CATSPQGYEQYF,TGTGCCACCAGCCCGCAGGGCTACGAGCAGTACTTC
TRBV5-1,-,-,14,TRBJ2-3,CASSLTGFTDTQYF,TGCGCCAGCAGCTTGACAGGGTTTACAGATACGCAGTATTTT
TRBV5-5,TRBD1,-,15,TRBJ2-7,CASSTTGTGRYEQYF,TGTGCCAGCAGCACCACCGGGACAGGGAGGTACGAGCAGTACTTC
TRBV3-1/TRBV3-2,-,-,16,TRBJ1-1,CASSRTPGELNTEAFF,TGTGCCAGCAGCCGAACCCCGGGGGAACTGAACACTGAAGCTTTCTTT
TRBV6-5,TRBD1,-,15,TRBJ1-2,CASRDRETSNYGYTF,TGTGCCAGCCGGGACAGAGAAACTTCTAACTATGGCTACACCTTC
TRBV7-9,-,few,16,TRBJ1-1,CASSLYRVSSDTEAFF,TGTGCCAGCAGCTTATACCGGGTTTCCTCCGACACTGAAGCTTTCTTT
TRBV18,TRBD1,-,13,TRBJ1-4,CASAQGFGEKLFF,TGTGCCAGCGCACAGGGGTTTGGTGAAAAACTGTTTTTT
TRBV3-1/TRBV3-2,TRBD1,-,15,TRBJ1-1,CASENTGQKNTEAFF,TGTGCCAGCGAAAATACGGGACAGAAGAACACTGAAGCTTTCTTT
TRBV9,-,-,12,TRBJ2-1,CASSPGGNEQFF,TGTGCCAGCAGCCCAGGAGGCAATGAGCAGTTCTTC
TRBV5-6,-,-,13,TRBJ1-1,CASGYVRNAEAFF,TGTGCCAGCGGATACGTGAGGAACGCTGAAGCTTTCTTT
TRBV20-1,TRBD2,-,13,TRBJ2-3,CSASTSGRELQYF,TGCAGTGCTAGTACTAGCGGGAGAGAACTGCAGTATTTT
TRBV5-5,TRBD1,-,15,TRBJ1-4,CASSLFGQGNEKLFF,TGTGCCAGCAGCTTGTTCGGACAGGGGAATGAAAAACTGTTTTTT
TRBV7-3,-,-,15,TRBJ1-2,CASSLGPGPNYGYTF,TGTGCCAGCAGCTTAGGCCCAGGGCCAAACTATGGCTACACCTTC
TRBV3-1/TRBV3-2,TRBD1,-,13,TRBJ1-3,CASSSDRFNTIYF,TGTGCCAGCAGCTCGGACAGGTTTAACACCATATATTTT
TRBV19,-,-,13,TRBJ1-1,CASSWKGDTEAFF,TGTGCCAGTAGTTGGAAGGGGGACACTGAAGCTTTCTTT
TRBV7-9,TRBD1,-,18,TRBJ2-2,CASSPRVGQGVGTGELFF,TGTGCCAGCAGCCCGAGAGTGGGACAGGGAGTAGGCACCGGGGAGCTGTTTTTT
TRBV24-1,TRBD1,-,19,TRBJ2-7,CATSDLIGNRDRGDYEQYF,TGTGCCACCAGTGATTTAATTGGGAACCGGGACAGGGGCGACTACGAGCAGTACTTC
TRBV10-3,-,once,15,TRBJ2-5,CAISDLGGRQETQYF,TGTGCCATCAGTGATTTAGGGGGAAGGCAAGAGACCCAGTACTTC
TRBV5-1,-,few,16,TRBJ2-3,CASSAGTSPTTDTQYF,TGCGCCAGCAGCGCGGGGACTTCGCCGACCACAGATACGCAGTATTTT
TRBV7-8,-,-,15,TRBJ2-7,CASSSMDSSFYEQYF,TGTGCCAGCAGCTCTATGGACAGTTCTTTCTACGAGCAGTACTTC
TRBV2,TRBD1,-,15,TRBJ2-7,CASSLGQGEVYEQYF,TGTGCCAGCAGCCTGGGACAGGGCGAAGTCTACGAGCAGTACTTC
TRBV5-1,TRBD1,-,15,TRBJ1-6,CASSASGTGHSPLHF,TGCGCCAGCAGCGCCTCCGGGACAGGACATTCACCCCTCCACTTT
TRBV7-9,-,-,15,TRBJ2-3,CASSFAGRSTDTQYF,TGTGCCAGCAGCTTTGCAGGGCGAAGCACAGATACGCAGTATTTT
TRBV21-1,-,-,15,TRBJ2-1,CASNPRLDRANEQFF,TGTGCCAGCAACCCCCGACTCGACAGGGCCAATGAGCAGTTCTTC